The 26 T cell receptor beta chains reported below all come from one sample, sequenced in a study of T cell responses to AZD1222 COVID-19 vaccine (dated by TCRdb to about 2021). This specimen's time point label, interpreted: about 28 days (+/-7) after the second vaccine dose. Receptors were amplified or captured by the immunoSEQ multiplex PCR assay. The source is immuneACCESS, and TCRdb retained only in-frame sequences with V and J called. Part of the clones is not carried over; for the studies checked, unresolved V genes explain less than half of this, and the remainder is unexplained. The sample table lists some 150,000 clones, about 86% of them with a count of one. The leading ten clones occupy 5.1% of the sample. The sample consisted of peripheral blood, taken 28 days after the second AZD1222 dose. The receptor set was obtained from an adult who received the AZD1222 COVID-19 vaccine.

The V and J genes are TRBV5-1 and TRBJ2-3; a possible D gene is TRBD2 (5 bases). The V gene lost 3 bases and the J gene lost 4 bases, with 15 bases spanning the gap. This CDR3 comprises 15 residues. Looked up from germline, CDR1 is SGHRS and CDR2 is YFSETQ. The CDR3 DNA reads as TGCGCCAGCAGCTCCGGTCCTCTCGGGGCAGATACGCAGTATTTT. Amino acid sequence: CASSSGPLGADTQYF.

V gene TRBV7-5 combines with J gene TRBJ2-5; TRBD1, the table's D call, was not compared with the DNA. TRBV7-5 is a pseudogene segment. The CDR3 is made up of 17 amino acids. CDR3 sequence reads: CARSFTQGQGLEETQYF. DNA for the CDR3: TGTGCCAGAAGCTTCACTCAAGGCCAGGGGCTCGAAGAGACCCAGTACTTC.

This chain joins TRBV29-1 and TRBJ2-7, with D possibly matching TRBD2 (7 bases). With 6 bases removed from V and 5 bases from J, the gap between germline ends came to 17 bases. This CDR3 has 13 residues. Germline V CDR1 and CDR2: SQVTM, ANQGSEA. The CDR3 nucleotides are TGCAGCGTGTGGGCGGGAGAGGGGGACGAGCAGTACTTC. It translates to CSVWAGEGDEQYF.

This clone was observed a few times. The V call is TRBV2, the J call TRBJ1-2, with TRBD1 matching 7 bases. J was trimmed by 8 bases and V by 1 base; bases with no gene match: 10. CDR1 is SNHLY, CDR2 FYNNEI, per germline. The CDR3 covers 15 residues. The chain's CDR3 is CASSEEIPGQRGYTF. Here the CDR3 DNA reads TGTGCCAGCAGTGAAGAAATACCGGGACAGAGAGGCTACACCTTC.

This chain links TRBV19 with TRBJ1-5; D is unclear. The CDR3 has 15 residues. In germline, CDR1 is LNHDA, CDR2 SQIVND (reference sequence). Trimming shortened V by 1 base and J by 0 bases, and 7 bases separated the two germline ends. The CDR3 is CASSIGIYSNQPQHF. CDR3 bases: TGTGCCAGTAGTATAGGAATTTATAGCAATCAGCCCCAGCATTTT.

The chain carries TRBV6-5 and TRBJ1-1; D ambiguous. This CDR3 region has 14 residues. The V end lost 0 bases, the J end lost 4 bases, and 9 bases lay between the germline ends. CDR1 is MNHEY and CDR2 is SVGAGI in the germline V gene. This chain's CDR3 is CASSYSSHGTEAFF. The CDR3 coding sequence is TGTGCCAGCAGTTACTCATCGCACGGCACTGAAGCTTTCTTT.

This chain uses TRBV15 with TRBJ2-2; D gene ambiguous. Germline values: CDR1 LNHNV, CDR2 YYDKDF (reference sequence). This CDR3 comprises 16 residues. Trimming pared 2 bases from V and 6 bases from J, leaving 16 bases between. Here the CDR3 DNA reads TGTGCCACCAGCAGATCGGGTGGTCCCCTCTCCGGGGAGCTGTTTTTT. Its translation is CATSRSGGPLSGELFF. Based on the CDR3 plus reference TRBV15 and TRBJ2-2, the full variable domain is DAMVIQNPRYQVTQFGKPVTLSCSQTLNHNVMYWYQQKSSQAPKLLFHYYDKDFNNEADTPDNFQSRRPNTSFCFLDIRSPGLGDTAMYLCATSRSGGPLSGELFFGEGSRLTVL.

V is TRBV3-1 (or the pseudogene TRBV3-2) and J is TRBJ2-7; TRBD1 matches at 10 bases. The CDR3 length is 18 residues. V shed 5 bases and J 2 bases; nucleotides not matched to a gene: 15. Germline V lookup: CDR1 LGHDT, CDR2 YNNKEL (reference sequence). This chain's CDR3 is CASSATGGEGLPPYEQYF. The CDR3 nucleotides are TGTGCCAGCAGCGCGACAGGGGGCGAGGGACTACCCCCCTACGAGCAGTACTTC.

The V gene is TRBV7-7, the J gene TRBJ2-5, with D unclear. Trimming took off 1 base at V and 0 bases at J, with 9 bases between the two ends. This CDR3 is built from 15 residues. Germline CDR1 reads SSHAT; CDR2 reads FNYEAQ (reference sequence). The CDR3 coding sequence is TGTGCCAGCAGCTTAGGAAACGGAAACCAAGAGACCCAGTACTTC. Translation gives CASSLGNGNQETQYF.

This chain connects TRBV19 to TRBJ2-2; 16 positions match TRBD2. The V gene end was trimmed by 6 bases and the J gene end by 4 bases; junction bases not matched to a gene: 2. CDR1 LNHDA and CDR2 SQIVND come from the germline V gene (reference sequence). The CDR3 extends over 16 amino acids. The CDR3 sequence: CASRGLAGGPTGELFF. DNA of the CDR3: TGTGCCAGTAGGGGACTAGCGGGAGGGCCCACCGGGGAGCTGTTTTTT.

This clone appeared a single time. This chain links TRBV28 with TRBJ1-3; D is uncertain. The CDR3 sequence is 13 residues long. CDR1 is MDHEN, CDR2 SYDVKM, per germline. The germline V and J ends were trimmed by 8 bases and 6 bases, with 14 bases remaining between them. Here the CDR3 reads CASSQLATNTIYF. The CDR3 DNA sequence: TGTGCCAGCTCACAGTTGGCAACAAACACCATATATTTT.

The chain carries TRBV4-2 and TRBJ2-2; D is unclear. CDR3 length equals 17 residues. Germline assignment: CDR1 LGHNA and CDR2 YNFKEQ. V was cut by 5 bases and J by 1 base, with 17 bases left in between. CDR3 sequence: CASSATLGRRNTGELFF. CDR3 in DNA: TGTGCCAGCAGCGCAACGCTCGGGCGCAGGAACACCGGGGAGCTGTTTTTT.

This chain connects TRBV11-2 to TRBJ2-3; 8 bases are shared with TRBD1. With 5 bases clipped from V and 6 bases from J, the junction kept 4 bases outside the gene matches. The CDR3 loop spans 13 amino acids. Per germline, CDR1 SGHAT and CDR2 FQNNGV. The CDR3 region has the DNA TGTGCCAGCAGCGGACAGGGCGCGGATACGCAGTATTTT. Its translation is CASSGQGADTQYF.

This clone has just one count. The chain joins TRBV5-1 to TRBJ1-6, with D perhaps matching TRBD1 (5 bases). Germline V gene data show CDR1 as SGHRS and CDR2 as YFSETQ. The CDR3 has 17 residues. V dropped 4 bases and J dropped 5 bases, with 19 bases sitting between them. Here the CDR3 reads CASSPGVAVRDNSPLHF. The CDR3 nucleotides are TGCGCCAGCAGCCCGGGTGTTGCGGTCAGGGATAATTCACCCCTCCACTTT.

The chain employs TRBV5-1 and TRBJ1-5, with 8 bases aligning to TRBD1. The CDR3 runs to 15 residues. The ends lost 0 bases at V and 7 bases at J; junction bases unmatched: 6. The V gene's germline CDR1 is SGHRS and CDR2 YFSETQ. CDR3 DNA sequence: TGCGCCAGCAGCTTGGACCCGACAGGGGCACAGCCCCAGCATTTT. Its translation: CASSLDPTGAQPQHF. Based on the CDR3 plus reference TRBV5-1 and TRBJ1-5, the full variable domain is KAGVTQTPRYLIKTRGQQVTLSCSPISGHRSVSWYQQTPGQGLQFLFEYFSETQRNKGNFPGRFSGRQFSNSRSEMNVSTLELGDSALYLCASSLDPTGAQPQHFGDGTRLSIL.

V gene TRBV30 combines with J gene TRBJ2-7; D is perhaps TRBD1 (6 bases). CDR3 length equals 14 residues. The V gene lost 2 bases and the J gene lost 4 bases, with 15 bases spanning the gap. Per the germline V gene, CDR1 is GTSNPN and CDR2 is SVGIG (reference sequence). The CDR3 loop reads CAWSPQAQGYEQYF. CDR3 in DNA: TGTGCCTGGAGTCCCCAAGCCCAGGGGTACGAGCAGTACTTC.

This chain links TRBV29-1 with TRBJ1-1; no definite D call. This CDR3 has 13 amino acids. V lost 6 bases and J 3 bases, leaving 14 bases between the germline ends. The germline V gene encodes CDR1 SQVTM and CDR2 ANQGSEA. CDR3 sequence: CSVVQPEDTEAFF. CDR3 in DNA: TGCAGCGTAGTACAGCCCGAGGACACTGAAGCTTTCTTT.

The rearrangement uses TRBV5-1 and TRBJ1-2; the match to TRBD1 covers 9 bases. Trimming took 0 bases from V and 6 from J; bases not matched to a gene: 3. CDR1 and CDR2 (germline): SGHRS, YFSETQ. The CDR3 is made up of 14 amino acids. This chain's CDR3 is CASSLVTGGDGYTF. The CDR3 DNA reads TGCGCCAGCAGCTTGGTAACAGGGGGCGATGGCTACACCTTC. The variable domain in full, with the rest retrieved from reference TRBV5-1 and TRBJ1-2, is KAGVTQTPRYLIKTRGQQVTLSCSPISGHRSVSWYQQTPGQGLQFLFEYFSETQRNKGNFPGRFSGRQFSNSRSEMNVSTLELGDSALYLCASSLVTGGDGYTFGSGTRLTVV.

The chain links TRBV4-1 to TRBJ1-4; D possibly corresponds to TRBD1 (6 bases). This CDR3 region has 16 residues. Trimming cost V 0 bases and J 6 bases, with 14 bases left between them. Germline V gene data show CDR1 as MGHRA and CDR2 as YSYEKL. For the CDR3, the DNA is TGCGCCAGCAGCCAAGATAATCGGGGGGCGTATGAAAAACTGTTTTTT. This gives the protein CASSQDNRGAYEKLFF.

The V call is TRBV4-1, the J call TRBJ2-7, with D tentatively TRBD1 (6 bases). The CDR3 sequence is 15 residues long. V lost 0 bases, J lost 2 bases, and 11 bases lay in between. Per germline, CDR1 MGHRA and CDR2 YSYEKL. CDR3 sequence (DNA): TGCGCCAGCAGCCAAGACAGGGGCGCTCCCTACGAGCAGTACTTC. It specifies CASSQDRGAPYEQYF.

The chain links TRBV10-3 to TRBJ2-6, with 7 bases identical to TRBD2. The length of the CDR3 is 20 residues. CDR1 is ENHRY and CDR2 is SYGVKD in the germline V gene. V shed 0 bases and J 1 base; nucleotides not matched to a gene: 12. The CDR3 nucleotides are TGTGCCATCAGTGAGTCTGGCAGTCGCCCGCGGGAGTCTGGGGCCAACGTCCTGACTTTC. This sequence encodes CAISESGSRPRESGANVLTF.

The rearrangement links TRBV6-5 to TRBJ2-1, with a tentative D call TRBD2 (6 bases). V lost 0 bases to trimming and J lost 6 bases, with 12 bases between them. This CDR3 has 15 amino acids. CDR1 MNHEY and CDR2 SVGAGI come from the germline V gene. The CDR3 DNA follows: TGTGCCAGCAGTTACTCAATCGCTAGCGTCAATGAGCAGTTCTTC. Its protein product is CASSYSIASVNEQFF.

This clone was seen just once. The V gene is TRBV3-1 (or the pseudogene TRBV3-2), the J gene TRBJ2-7; TRBD1 might be the D (7 bases). V was cut by 0 bases and J by 5 bases, with 17 bases left in between. The germline gives CDR1 LGHDT, CDR2 YNNKEL (reference sequence). CDR3 length: 16 amino acids. The CDR3, as DNA: TGTGCCAGCAGCCAAGAAGGGGGCAGGGGGGTCAACGAGCAGTACTTC. The encoded protein is CASSQEGGRGVNEQYF.

Concerning this clone itself: Other DNA sequences within the sample encode an identical CDR3. J is TRBJ1-5 and V is TRBV18, with unresolved D. Germline V gives CDR1 KGHSH, CDR2 LQKENI. The CDR3 length is 13 residues. Trimming took 1 base from V and 4 from J, leaving 5 bases between them. Here the CDR3 reads CASSPQGNQPQHF. DNA of the CDR3: TGTGCCAGCTCACCACAGGGAAATCAGCCCCAGCATTTT. The entire variable domain, with the rest obtained from reference TRBV18 and TRBJ1-5, is as follows: NAGVMQNPRHLVRRRGQEARLRCSPMKGHSHVYWYRQLPEEGLKFMVYLQKENIIDESGMPKERFSAEFPKEGPSILRIQQVVRGDSAAYFCASSPQGNQPQHFGDGTRLSIL.

This chain uses TRBV10-3 with TRBJ2-3; 7 bases fit TRBD1. CDR3 size: 13 residues. With 10 bases clipped from V and 0 bases from J, the junction kept 4 bases outside the gene matches. Germline V gene data show CDR1 as ENHRY and CDR2 as SYGVKD. The CDR3 region has the DNA TGTGCCACCGAGACAGGGAGCACAGATACGCAGTATTTT. Its translation: CATETGSTDTQYF.

The chain employs TRBV28 and TRBJ1-5, with TRBD1 matching 7 bases. V was pared by 5 bases and J by 8 bases, with 6 bases of the junction left unmatched. From germline, CDR1 is MDHEN and CDR2 SYDVKM. There are 13 residues in the CDR3. CDR3 protein: CASSEYRGKPQHF. Written as DNA, the CDR3 is TGTGCCAGCAGTGAATACAGGGGAAAGCCCCAGCATTTT.